This T cell receptor (beta chain) is from a study of response to subunit inactivated influenza vaccine. TCRdb called the RT-PCR reads again in MiXCR, with one record for every CDR3 protein. The sample lists around 180,000 distinct CDR3 sequences; approximately 8.7% were seen once. This CDR3 is built from 18 residues. Germline CDR1 is KGHSH and CDR2 is LQKENI. Germline trimming cut 0 bases from V and 7 bases from J; bases unmatched to any gene: 10. This receptor was obtained from a man in his forties or fifties who received an inactivated influenza vaccine. The sample here was non-naive T cells sorted from PBMCs, taken on the day of vaccination. The rearrangement links TRBV18 to TRBJ2-1; 12 nucleotides agree with TRBD2. The CDR3 sequence is CASSPPIRRTSGTNEQFF. The CDR3 nucleotides read TGTGCCAGCTCACCACCGATTAGGAGGACTAGCGGGACTAATGAGCAGTTCTTC.